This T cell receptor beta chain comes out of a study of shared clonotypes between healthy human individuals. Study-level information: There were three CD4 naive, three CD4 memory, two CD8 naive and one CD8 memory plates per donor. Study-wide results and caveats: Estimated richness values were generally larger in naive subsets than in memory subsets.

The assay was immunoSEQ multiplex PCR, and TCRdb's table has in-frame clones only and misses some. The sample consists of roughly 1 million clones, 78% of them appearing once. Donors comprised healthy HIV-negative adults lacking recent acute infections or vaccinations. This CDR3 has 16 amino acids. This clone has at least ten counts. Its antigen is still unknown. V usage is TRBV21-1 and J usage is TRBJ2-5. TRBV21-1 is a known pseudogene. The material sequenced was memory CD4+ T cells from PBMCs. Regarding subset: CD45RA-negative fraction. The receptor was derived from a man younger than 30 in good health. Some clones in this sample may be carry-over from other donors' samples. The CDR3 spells CASSKALTKGSETQYF. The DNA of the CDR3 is TGTGCCAGCAGCAAAGCGCTTACAAAGGGGAGCGAGACCCAGTACTTC.